This T cell receptor (beta chain) was sequenced for a study of neurological immune-mediated disorders. Documented time point: longitudinal time-point 2. TCRdb processed the 5' RACE reads anew with MiXCR; each CDR3 protein has one entry. The table records around 49,000 distinct CDR3 sequences, under 15% of them present only once. In this sample, this clonotype turned up many times. Germline CDR1 and CDR2: SGHNT and YYREEE (reference sequence). There are 14 residues in the CDR3. Unmatched junction bases numbered 4, after V lost 4 bases and J lost 2 bases. The sample taken for sequencing was PBMCs. This TCR came from a male donor with HTLV-1-associated myelopathy (HAM/TSP). The rearrangement links TRBV5-4 to TRBJ2-5, with 8 positions matching TRBD1. The CDR3 DNA follows: TGTGCCAGCAGCGGTTACAGGGGGCAAGAGACCCAGTACTTC. Encoded protein: CASSGYRGQETQYF.